This TCR beta chain appears in the sequencing data of a study of graft-versus-host responses after intestinal transplantation. In the study overall: Anti-thymocyte globulin induction was given to all recipients, followed by tacrolimus and steroids for around 3 years.

On this clone itself: Its antigen is not identified.

CDR1 is MNHEY, CDR2 SVGAGI, per germline. This CDR3 comprises 14 residues. V lost 0 bases to trimming and J lost 6 bases, with 12 bases between them. Data came from immunoSEQ multiplex PCR; TCRdb stores just in-frame clones and leaves some out. Of more than 95,000 clones in the sample, roughly nine tenths are singletons; the top ten hold over 0.8%. The receptor was derived from a human donor who received an intestinal transplant. The input for sequencing was unstimulated CD4+ T cells sorted from spleen or lymph node cells, taken before intestinal transplant. The chain links TRBV6-5 to TRBJ2-7; D not certain. As DNA, the CDR3 is TGTGCCAGCAGTTACTCTGTTCTCGCAAGCGAGCAGTACTTC. As protein: CASSYSVLASEQYF.